The source of this TCR beta chain is a study of T cell repertoires in cytomegalovirus infection (dated by TCRdb to the late 2010s). About the study as a whole: Donor HLA type was relevant to the analysis, as public TCR beta signatures indicated carriage of CMV infection together with the matching HLA type.

The full study reports these points: The ex vivo response was dominated by HLA-C-restricted CMV-specific TCR beta clonotypes, and the single most frequent clonotype in two of eight donors was supplied by these HLA-C-restricted clonotypes. In both this cohort and an independent roughly 350-donor cohort, the cumulative frequency of public TCR beta family members distinguished carriers of CMV infection plus the relevant HLA type.

This clonotype was found many times. The antigen this receptor binds is unknown. No much larger clone exists at a distance of one base, and base qualities are not known. Data came from an Illumina HiSeq 1500. TCRdb passed the public sequencing reads through fastp at Q25 and MiXCR, retaining productive beta sequences. All rows with the same CDR3 protein become a single entry with the most common DNA and genes. In this sample the table shows roughly 230,000 distinct CDR3 sequences, approximately 13% of which occur a single time. The ten largest clones represent approximately 1.6% of the sample. Specimen: PBMCs. This receptor was obtained from a human donor in good health (CMV status not recorded). Some clones in this sample may be carry-over from other donors' samples.

The DNA reads as follows: TGTGCCAGCACCCCGGGGCGGGAGGAGTACCAAGAGACCCAGTACTTC. Translated, this is CASTPGREEYQETQYF. The rearrangement joined TRBV28 to TRBJ2-5; 8 nucleotides in the junction match TRBD2. The CDR1 and CDR2 encoded by the germline V gene are MDHEN and SYDVKM. The junction shows trimming of 7 bases on V and 0 bases on J, and the gene matches do not reach 10 bases of it. Inclusive of the bounding cysteine and phenylalanine, the CDR3 is 16 residues long. Only CDR3 DNA remains: 48 bases, in frame from the first base.